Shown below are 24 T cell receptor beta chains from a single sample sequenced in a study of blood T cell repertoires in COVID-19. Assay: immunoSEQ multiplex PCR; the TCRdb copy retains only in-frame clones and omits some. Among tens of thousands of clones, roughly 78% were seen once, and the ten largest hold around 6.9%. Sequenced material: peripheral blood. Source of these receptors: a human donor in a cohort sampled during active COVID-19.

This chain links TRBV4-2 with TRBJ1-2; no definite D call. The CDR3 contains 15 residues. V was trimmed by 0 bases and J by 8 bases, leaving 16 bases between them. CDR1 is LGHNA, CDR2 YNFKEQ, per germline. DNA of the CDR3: TGTGCCAGCAGCCAAGATAGGCTCGACTATGGGGGCTACACCTTC. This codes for CASSQDRLDYGGYTF.

The CDR3 loop reads CASKLAGGSDEQYF. CDR3 DNA sequence: TGTGCCAGTAAACTAGCGGGGGGTTCGGACGAGCAGTACTTC. This rearrangement joins TRBV19 to TRBJ2-7, with 12 bases lining up with TRBD2. This CDR3 is built from 14 residues. The ends lost 7 bases at V and 5 bases at J; junction bases unmatched: 6. Germline V gene sequence: CDR1 LNHDA, CDR2 SQIVND (reference sequence).

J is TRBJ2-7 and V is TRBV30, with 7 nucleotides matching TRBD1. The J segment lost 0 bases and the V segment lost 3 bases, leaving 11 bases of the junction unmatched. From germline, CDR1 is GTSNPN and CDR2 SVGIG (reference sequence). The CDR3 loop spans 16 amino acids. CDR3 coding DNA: TGTGCCTGGAGCGGGAAGGGACAGCGGAGCTCCTACGAGCAGTACTTC. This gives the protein CAWSGKGQRSSYEQYF.

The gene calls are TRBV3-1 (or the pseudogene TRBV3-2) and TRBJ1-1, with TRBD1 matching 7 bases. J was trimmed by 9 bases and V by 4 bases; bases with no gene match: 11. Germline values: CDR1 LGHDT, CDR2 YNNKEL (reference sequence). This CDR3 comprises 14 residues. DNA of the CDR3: TGTGCCAGCAGCCCTTACGGAACAGGGGTACAAGCTTTCTTT. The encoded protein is CASSPYGTGVQAFF.

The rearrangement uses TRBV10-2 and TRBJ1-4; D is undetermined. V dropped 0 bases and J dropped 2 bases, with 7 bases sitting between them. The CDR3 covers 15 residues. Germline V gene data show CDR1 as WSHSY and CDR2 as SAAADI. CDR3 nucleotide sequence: TGCGCCAGCAGTGAGTCGGGAGGTACTAATGAAAAACTGTTTTTT. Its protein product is CASSESGGTNEKLFF.

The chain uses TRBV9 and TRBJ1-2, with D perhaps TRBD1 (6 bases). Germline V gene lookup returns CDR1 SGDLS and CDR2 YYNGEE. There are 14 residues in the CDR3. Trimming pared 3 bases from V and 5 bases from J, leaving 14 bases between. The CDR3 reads CASSGIGGPYGYTF. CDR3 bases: TGTGCCAGCAGCGGAATCGGGGGGCCGTATGGCTACACCTTC. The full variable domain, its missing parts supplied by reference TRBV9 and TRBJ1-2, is DSGVTQTPKHLITATGQRVTLRCSPRSGDLSVYWYQQSLDQGLQFLIQYYNGEERAKGNILERFSAQQFPDLHSELNLSSLELGDSALYFCASSGIGGPYGYTFGSGTRLTVV.

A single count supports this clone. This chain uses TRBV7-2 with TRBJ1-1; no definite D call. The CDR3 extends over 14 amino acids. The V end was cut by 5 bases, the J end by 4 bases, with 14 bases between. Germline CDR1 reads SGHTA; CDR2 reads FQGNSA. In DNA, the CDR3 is TGTGCCAGCAGCCCCTACCGGGGTACCACTGAAGCTTTCTTT. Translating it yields CASSPYRGTTEAFF.

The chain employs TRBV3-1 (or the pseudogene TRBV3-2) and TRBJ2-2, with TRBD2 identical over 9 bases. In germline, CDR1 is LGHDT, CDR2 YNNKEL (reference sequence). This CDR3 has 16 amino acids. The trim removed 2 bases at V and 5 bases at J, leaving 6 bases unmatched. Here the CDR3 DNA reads TGTGCCAGCAGCCAACCTAGCGGGATGAAAACCGGGGAGCTGTTTTTT. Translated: CASSQPSGMKTGELFF.

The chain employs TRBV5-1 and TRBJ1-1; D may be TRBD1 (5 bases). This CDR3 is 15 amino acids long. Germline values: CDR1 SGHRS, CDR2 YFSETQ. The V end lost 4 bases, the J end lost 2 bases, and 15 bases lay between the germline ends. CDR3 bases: TGCGCCAGCAGCCCCACCGGGGGGAGCAACACTGAAGCTTTCTTT. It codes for CASSPTGGSNTEAFF.

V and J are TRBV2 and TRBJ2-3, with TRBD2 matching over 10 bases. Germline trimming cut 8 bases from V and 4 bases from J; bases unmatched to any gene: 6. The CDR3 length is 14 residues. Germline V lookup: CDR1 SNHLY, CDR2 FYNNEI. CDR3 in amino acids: CASRWTSGPDTQYF. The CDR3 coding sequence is TGTGCCAGCCGCTGGACTAGCGGCCCAGATACGCAGTATTTT.

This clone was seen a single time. The CDR3 loop reads CASSLNPPLASGGVETQYF. The CDR3 region has the DNA TGTGCCAGCAGCTTAAACCCCCCCCTGGCTAGCGGGGGGGTTGAGACCCAGTACTTC. This chain connects TRBV7-3 to TRBJ2-5; 12 nucleotides match TRBD2. The J segment lost 5 bases and the V segment lost 1 base, leaving 14 bases of the junction unmatched. The CDR3 loop spans 19 amino acids. The germline V gene has CDR1 SGHTA and CDR2 FQGTGA.

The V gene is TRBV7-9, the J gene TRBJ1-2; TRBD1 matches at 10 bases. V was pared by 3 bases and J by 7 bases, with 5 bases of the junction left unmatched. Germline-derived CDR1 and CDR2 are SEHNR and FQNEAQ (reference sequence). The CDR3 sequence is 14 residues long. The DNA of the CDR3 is TGTGCCAGCAGCTTGTGGACAGGGGGTGGTGGCTACACCTTC. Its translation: CASSLWTGGGGYTF.

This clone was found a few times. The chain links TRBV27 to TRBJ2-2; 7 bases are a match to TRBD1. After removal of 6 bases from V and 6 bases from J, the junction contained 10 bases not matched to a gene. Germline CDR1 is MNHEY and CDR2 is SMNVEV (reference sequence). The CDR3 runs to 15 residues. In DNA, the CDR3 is TGTGCCAGCAGACCCACAGGGGCCGCGTCCGGGGAGCTGTTTTTT. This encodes CASRPTGAASGELFF.

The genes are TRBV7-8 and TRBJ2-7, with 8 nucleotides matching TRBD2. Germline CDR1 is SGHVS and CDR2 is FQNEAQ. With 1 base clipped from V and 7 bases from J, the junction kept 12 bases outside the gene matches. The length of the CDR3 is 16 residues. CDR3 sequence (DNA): TGTGCCAGCAGCTTAGGGGCGGGGGGACTCCCTAGGGAGCAGTACTTC. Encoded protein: CASSLGAGGLPREQYF.

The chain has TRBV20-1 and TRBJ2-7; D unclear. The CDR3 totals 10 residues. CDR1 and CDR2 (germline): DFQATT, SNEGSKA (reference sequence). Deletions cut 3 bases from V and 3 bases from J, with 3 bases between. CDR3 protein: CSASHYEQYF. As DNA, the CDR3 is TGCAGTGCTAGCCACTACGAGCAGTACTTC.

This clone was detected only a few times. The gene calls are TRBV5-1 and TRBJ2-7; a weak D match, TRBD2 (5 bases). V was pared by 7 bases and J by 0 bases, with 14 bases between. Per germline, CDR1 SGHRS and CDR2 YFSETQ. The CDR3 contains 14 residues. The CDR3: CASAREGSSYEQYF. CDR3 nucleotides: TGCGCCAGCGCTCGGGAAGGAAGCTCCTACGAGCAGTACTTC.

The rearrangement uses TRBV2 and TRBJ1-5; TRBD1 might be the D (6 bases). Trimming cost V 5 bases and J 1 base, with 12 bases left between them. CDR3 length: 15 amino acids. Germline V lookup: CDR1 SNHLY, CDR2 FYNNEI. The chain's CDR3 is CASSPQGSSNQPQHF. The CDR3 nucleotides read TGTGCCAGCAGTCCACAGGGTTCAAGCAATCAGCCCCAGCATTTT.

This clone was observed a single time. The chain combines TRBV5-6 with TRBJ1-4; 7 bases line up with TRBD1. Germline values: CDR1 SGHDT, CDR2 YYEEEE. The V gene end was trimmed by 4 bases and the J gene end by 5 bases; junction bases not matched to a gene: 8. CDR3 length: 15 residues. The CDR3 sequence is CASSVPGGKNEKLFF. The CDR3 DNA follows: TGTGCCAGCAGCGTTCCAGGGGGGAAGAATGAAAAACTGTTTTTT.

In DNA, the CDR3 is TGTGCCAGCAGTTCACCGGGACAGGGTACCTACGAGCAGTACTTC. This codes for CASSSPGQGTYEQYF. This rearrangement joins TRBV2 to TRBJ2-7; 9 positions agree with TRBD1. Germline V gene lookup returns CDR1 SNHLY and CDR2 FYNNEI. V lost 5 bases to trimming and J lost 2 bases; unmatched junction nucleotides: 7. The CDR3 spans 15 residues. The variable domain in full, with the rest retrieved from reference TRBV2 and TRBJ2-7, is EPEVTQTPSHQVTQMGQEVILRCVPISNHLYFYWYRQILGQKVEFLVSFYNNEISEKSEIFDDQFSVERPDGSNFTLKIRSTKLEDSAMYFCASSSPGQGTYEQYFGPGTRLTVT.

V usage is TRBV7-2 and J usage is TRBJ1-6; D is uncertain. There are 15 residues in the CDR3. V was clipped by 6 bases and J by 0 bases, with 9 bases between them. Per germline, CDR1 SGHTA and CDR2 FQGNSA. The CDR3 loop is CASSPGSSYNSPLHF. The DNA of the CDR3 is TGTGCCAGCAGTCCAGGAAGCTCCTATAATTCACCCCTCCACTTT.

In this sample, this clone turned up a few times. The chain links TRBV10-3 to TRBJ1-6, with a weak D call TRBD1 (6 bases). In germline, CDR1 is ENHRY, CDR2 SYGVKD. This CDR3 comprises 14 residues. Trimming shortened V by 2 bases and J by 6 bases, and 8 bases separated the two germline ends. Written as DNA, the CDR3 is TGTGCCATCAGTGAGCCGGACAGTAATTCACCCCTCCACTTT. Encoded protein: CAISEPDSNSPLHF.

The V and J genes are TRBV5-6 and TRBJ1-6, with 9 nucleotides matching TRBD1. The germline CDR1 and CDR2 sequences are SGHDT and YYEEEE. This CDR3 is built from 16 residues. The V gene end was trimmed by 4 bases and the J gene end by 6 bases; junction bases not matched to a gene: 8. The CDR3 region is CASSSPGQGFNSPLHF. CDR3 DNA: TGTGCCAGCAGCAGCCCGGGACAGGGATTTAATTCACCCCTCCACTTT.

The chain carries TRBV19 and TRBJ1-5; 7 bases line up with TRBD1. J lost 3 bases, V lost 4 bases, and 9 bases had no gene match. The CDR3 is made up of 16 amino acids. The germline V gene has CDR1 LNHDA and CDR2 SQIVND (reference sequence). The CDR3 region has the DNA TGTGCCAGTAGTACCTACTGGGACAGCCCCAATCAGCCCCAGCATTTT. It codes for CASSTYWDSPNQPQHF.

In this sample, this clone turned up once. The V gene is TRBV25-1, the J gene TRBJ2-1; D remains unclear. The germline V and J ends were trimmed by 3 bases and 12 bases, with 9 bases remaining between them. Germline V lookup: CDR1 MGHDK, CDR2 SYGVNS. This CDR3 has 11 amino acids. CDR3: CASSDVGPQFF. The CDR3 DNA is TGTGCCAGCAGTGACGTCGGTCCGCAGTTCTTC. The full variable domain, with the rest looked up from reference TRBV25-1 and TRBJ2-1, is EADIYQTPRYLVIGTGKKITLECSQTMGHDKMYWYQQDPGMELHLIHYSYGVNSTEKGDLSSESTVSRIRTEHFPLTLESARPSHTSQYLCASSDVGPQFFGPGTRLTVL.